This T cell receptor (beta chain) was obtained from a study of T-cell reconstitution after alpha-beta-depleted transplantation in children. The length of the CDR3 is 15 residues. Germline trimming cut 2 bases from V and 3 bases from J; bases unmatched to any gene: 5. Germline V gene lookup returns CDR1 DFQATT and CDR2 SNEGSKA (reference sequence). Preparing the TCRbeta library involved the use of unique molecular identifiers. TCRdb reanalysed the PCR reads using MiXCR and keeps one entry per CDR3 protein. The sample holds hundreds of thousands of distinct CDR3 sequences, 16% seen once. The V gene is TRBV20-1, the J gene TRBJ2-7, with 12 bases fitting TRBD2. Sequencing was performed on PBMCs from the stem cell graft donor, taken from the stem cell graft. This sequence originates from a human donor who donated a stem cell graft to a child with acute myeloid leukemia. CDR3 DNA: TGCAGTGCTAGATTGACTAGCGGGGGCGACTACGAGCAGTACTTC. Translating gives CSARLTSGGDYEQYF.